The present TCR beta chain was sequenced within a study of blood T cells in healthy people across ages. Study details: Template switching captured about one barcoded beta molecule per two T cells.

The use of a sample-barcoded 5' primer and a J-beta primer mix characterized a second PCR of 7 to 11 cycles. The yield of each sample was at least 2.5 million CDR3-containing paired-end reads. Each CDR3 protein is one row after TCRdb ran MiXCR on the 5' RACE reads. The data show hundreds of thousands of distinct CDR3 sequences, with around 21% seen just once and 3.6% held by the top ten. This clonotype has at least ten counts. What it binds is not known. Findings and caveats of the study: The percentage of naive T cells correlated strongly with TCR beta diversity. Diversity was higher, and naive CD4+ cells more numerous, in long-lived donors than in aged donors.

The CDR3 contains 13 residues. After removal of 3 bases from V and 3 bases from J, the junction contained 1 base not matched to a gene. CDR1 ENHRY and CDR2 SYGVKD come from the germline V gene. Sample: blood. The TCR comes from a man between 65 and 85 years old in good health. The chain links TRBV10-3 to TRBJ2-7; TRBD1 matches at 8 bases. CDR3 region: CAISDDRGYEQYF. CDR3 DNA sequence: TGTGCCATCAGTGATGACAGGGGCTACGAGCAGTACTTC.